Included here is one T cell receptor (beta chain) sequence, with context. Its antigen is unknown. Expressed TCRB transcripts were sequenced after all isolated RNA was converted to cDNA. The repertoire was sequenced with immunoSEQ multiplex PCR; TCRdb's copy has only in-frame clones and lacks some. The sample consists of hundreds of thousands of clones, over 12% of them appearing once. The CDR3 is made up of 14 amino acids. CDR1 MNHEY and CDR2 SVGAGI come from the germline V gene. The V gene lost 5 bases and the J gene lost 3 bases, with 11 bases spanning the gap. This record belongs to a study of beta chain features in type 1 diabetes. Regarding the study as a whole: Type 1 diabetes patients showed a moderate but significant shortening of TCRB CDR3s in all four CD4+ subsets.

The source is a man younger than 30 with type 1 diabetes. Sequencing input: naive CD4+ T cells from blood. The chain recombines TRBV6-5 with TRBJ2-1, with D maybe TRBD2 (5 bases). CDR3: CASSRADFYNEQFF. The CDR3 DNA is TGTGCCAGCAGTCGGGCGGACTTCTACAATGAGCAGTTCTTC.